This T cell receptor (beta chain) was captured by sequencing in a study of T cells after yellow fever vaccination. A single record per CDR3 protein comes from TCRdb applying MiXCR to the 5' RACE reads. The table shows about 250,000 distinct CDR3 sequences, with about 3.7% occurring only once. V shed 8 bases, J shed 6 bases, and the junction held 7 bases outside the gene matches. Germline loops: CDR1 ENHRY, CDR2 SYGVKD. The CDR3 spans 13 residues. The chain couples TRBV10-3 to TRBJ1-5; 7 bases agree with TRBD1. This clonotype originated in a young man who received the YFV17D yellow fever vaccine. The sequencing used PBMCs, collected 15 days after the yellow fever booster vaccination. The CDR3 loop reads CAIQGDLGQPQHF. CDR3 coding DNA: TGTGCCATCCAGGGGGATTTGGGTCAGCCCCAGCATTTT.